This T cell receptor beta chain is drawn from a study of OX40 agonist ivuxolimab in advanced cancers. For the study at large: Given to patients was ivuxolimab, an agonistic anti-OX40 (CD134) antibody. One patient with hepatocellular carcinoma and two with cutaneous melanoma, three in all, had partial responses. Study-wide points: Dose levels from 0.1 to 3.0 mg/kg saw CD4+ and CD8+ blood T cells expand clonally by week 6.

This CDR3 has 15 amino acids. The V end lost 0 bases, the J end lost 1 base, and 7 bases lay between the germline ends. The germline CDR1 and CDR2 sequences are MNHEY and SVGAGI. A word on this clone: Its specificity is unknown.

The method was immunoSEQ multiplex PCR; TCRdb's version includes in-frame clones alone and lacks a portion of them. The table lists approximately 48,000 clones, about 80% of them singletons. The chain employs TRBV6-5 and TRBJ1-3, with D unresolved. The sequences come from CD4+ or CD8+ T cells sorted from blood, collected in a trial of the OX40 agonist ivuxolimab. The source of this sequence is an adult with an advanced solid tumor such as melanoma, head and neck, liver or kidney cancer. The CDR3 DNA sequence: TGTGCCAGCAGTTACTCTGGCACGTCTGGAAACACCATATATTTT. Protein sequence: CASSYSGTSGNTIYF.